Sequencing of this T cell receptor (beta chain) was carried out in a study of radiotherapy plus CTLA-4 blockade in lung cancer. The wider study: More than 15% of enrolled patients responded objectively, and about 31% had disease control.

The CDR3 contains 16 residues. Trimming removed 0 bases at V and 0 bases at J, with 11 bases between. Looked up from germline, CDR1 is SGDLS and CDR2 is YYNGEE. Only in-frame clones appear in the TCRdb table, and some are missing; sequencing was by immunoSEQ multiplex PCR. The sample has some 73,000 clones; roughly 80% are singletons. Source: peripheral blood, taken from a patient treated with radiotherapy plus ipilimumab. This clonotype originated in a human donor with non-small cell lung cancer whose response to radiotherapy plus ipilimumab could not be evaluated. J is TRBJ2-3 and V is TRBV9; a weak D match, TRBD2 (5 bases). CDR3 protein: CASSVGAGFSTDTQYF. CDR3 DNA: TGTGCCAGCAGCGTAGGCGCGGGCTTTAGCACAGATACGCAGTATTTT. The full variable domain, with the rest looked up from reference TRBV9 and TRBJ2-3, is DSGVTQTPKHLITATGQRVTLRCSPRSGDLSVYWYQQSLDQGLQFLIQYYNGEERAKGNILERFSAQQFPDLHSELNLSSLELGDSALYFCASSVGAGFSTDTQYFGPGTRLTVL.